This entry is about one TCR beta chain. Study processing details: Quantification of nucleated cells was approximated via reference gene primer amplification. Profiled with immunoSEQ multiplex PCR; TCRdb holds only in-frame clones, not every one. D and trimming come from the DNA, and the V and J calls and clone size come from that table. Among around 270,000 clones listed, approximately 90% were seen once. Germline assignment: CDR1 LNHDA and CDR2 SQIVND (reference sequence). CDR3 length equals 16 residues. The V end lost 5 bases, the J end lost 7 bases, and 18 bases lay between the germline ends. The data stem from a study of blood T cell repertoires in COVID-19. Across the whole study: The United States, Italy and Spain provided the acute and convalescent COVID-19 samples. The cDNA or gDNA used as material had been derived from T cells, B-cell-depleted T cells, or PBMCs.

The J gene is TRBJ1-6, the V gene TRBV19; D is uncertain. Sequenced sample: peripheral blood. The clonotype originates from a man in his thirties or forties with acute or convalescent COVID-19. The CDR3 sequence: CASSFSDYLGNSPLHF. In nucleotides, the CDR3 is TGTGCCAGTAGTTTCTCAGACTACCTCGGGAATTCACCCCTCCACTTT.